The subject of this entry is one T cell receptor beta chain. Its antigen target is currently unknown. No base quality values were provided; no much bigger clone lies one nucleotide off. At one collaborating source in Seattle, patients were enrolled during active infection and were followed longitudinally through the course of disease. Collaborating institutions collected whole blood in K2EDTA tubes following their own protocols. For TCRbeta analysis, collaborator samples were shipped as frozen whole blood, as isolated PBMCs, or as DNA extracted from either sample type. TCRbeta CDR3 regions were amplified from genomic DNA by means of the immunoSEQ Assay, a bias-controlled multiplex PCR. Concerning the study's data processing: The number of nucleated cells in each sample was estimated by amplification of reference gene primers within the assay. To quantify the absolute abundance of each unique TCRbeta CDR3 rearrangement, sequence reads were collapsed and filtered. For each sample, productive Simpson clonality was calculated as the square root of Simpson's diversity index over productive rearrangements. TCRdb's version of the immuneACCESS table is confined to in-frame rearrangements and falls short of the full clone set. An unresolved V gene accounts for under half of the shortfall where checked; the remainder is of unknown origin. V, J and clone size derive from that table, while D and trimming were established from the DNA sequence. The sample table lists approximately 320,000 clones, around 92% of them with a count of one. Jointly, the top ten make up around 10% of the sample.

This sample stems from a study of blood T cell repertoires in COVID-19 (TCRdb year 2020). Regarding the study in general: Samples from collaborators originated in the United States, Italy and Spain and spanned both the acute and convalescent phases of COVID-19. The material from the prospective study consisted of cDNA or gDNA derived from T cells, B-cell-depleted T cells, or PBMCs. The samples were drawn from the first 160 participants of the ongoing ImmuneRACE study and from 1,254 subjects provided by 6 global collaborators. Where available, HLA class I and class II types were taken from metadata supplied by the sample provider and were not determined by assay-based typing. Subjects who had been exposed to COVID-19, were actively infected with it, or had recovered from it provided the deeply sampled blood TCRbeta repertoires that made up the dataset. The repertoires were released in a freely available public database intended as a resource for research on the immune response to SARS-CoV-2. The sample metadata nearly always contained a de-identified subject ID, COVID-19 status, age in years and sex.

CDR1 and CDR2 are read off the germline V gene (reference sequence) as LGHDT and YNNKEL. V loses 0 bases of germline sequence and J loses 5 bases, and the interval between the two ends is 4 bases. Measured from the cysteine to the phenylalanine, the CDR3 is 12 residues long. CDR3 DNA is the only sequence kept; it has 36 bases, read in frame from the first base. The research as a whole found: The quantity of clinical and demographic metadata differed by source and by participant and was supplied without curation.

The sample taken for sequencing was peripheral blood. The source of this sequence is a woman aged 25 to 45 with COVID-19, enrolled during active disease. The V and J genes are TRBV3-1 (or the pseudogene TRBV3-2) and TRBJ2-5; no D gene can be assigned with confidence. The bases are TGTGCCAGCAGCCAAGATGCGGAGACCCAGTACTTC. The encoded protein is CASSQDAETQYF.